One and the same sample provided the 16 T cell receptor beta chains below, sequenced in a study of metastatic and nonmetastatic thyroid tumors. Via MiXCR, TCRdb re-called the PCR reads. This table holds over 10,000 clones, approximately 23% found once. Thyroid surgery had not been preceded by any treatment in any patient. The sequenced sample was adjacent normal tissue. The receptors originated from a female donor with papillary thyroid cancer or a benign thyroid nodule (not recorded which). Some clones in this sample may be carry-over from other donors' samples.

This clone was observed a few times. Germline is not matched at one junction end, which may reflect a read error. The chain employs TRBV15 and TRBJ1-3; a possible D gene is TRBD1 (6 bases). This CDR3 has 13 residues. From germline, CDR1 is LNHNV and CDR2 YYDKDF (reference sequence). The CDR3 here is CATIRGSGNTTYF. Written as DNA, the CDR3 is TGTGCCACCATCAGGGGCTCTGGAAACACCACATATTTT.

As for this clone: An end of the junction does not agree with germline; a read error may underlie this. V usage is TRBV9 and J usage is TRBJ2-7; D may be TRBD2 (5 bases). CDR1 SGDLS and CDR2 YYNGEE come from the germline V gene. This CDR3 contains 13 residues. DNA for the CDR3: TGTGCCAGCGGCGTAGGACTGACCTACGAGCGGTACTTC. Amino acid sequence: CASGVGLTYERYF.

There are a few counts of this clone. V is TRBV28 and J is TRBJ2-7, with D possibly TRBD1 on 5 matching bases. The ends were cut back, 6 bases at V and 1 base at J, with 13 bases in the middle. Germline V gene lookup returns CDR1 MDHEN and CDR2 SYDVKM. The CDR3 has 14 amino acids. This CDR3 is CASRDTLISYEQYF. CDR3 coding DNA: TGTGCCAGCAGGGACACCTTGATATCCTACGAGCAGTACTTC.

Within the sample, this clone is medium-sized (0.01 to 0.1%). The CDR3 sequence: CASSVSGSSYEQYF. The CDR3, as DNA: TGTGCCAGCAGTGTTTCGGGGTCATCCTACGAGCAGTACTTC. This chain uses TRBV6-4 with TRBJ2-7, with D possibly matching TRBD2 (5 bases). The CDR3 is 14 amino acids. V was cut by 4 bases and J by 1 base, with 11 bases left in between. CDR1 is MRHNA, CDR2 SNTAGT, per germline.

Ten or more counts support this clone. J is TRBJ1-2 and V is TRBV20-1; TRBD1 agrees at 12 bases. This CDR3 spans 14 amino acids. CDR1 and CDR2 from the germline V gene are DFQATT and SNEGSKA (reference sequence). With 3 bases clipped from V and 8 bases from J, the junction kept 7 bases outside the gene matches. The DNA for the CDR3 is TGCAGTGCTAGGGGGGGACAGGGGGCCGGAGGCTACACCTTC. Translated: CSARGGQGAGGYTF.

By sample fraction, this clone is medium-sized (0.01 to 0.1%). V gene TRBV25-1 combines with J gene TRBJ2-5, with TRBD2 matching 8 bases. The junction had 7 bases not matched to a gene; V was cut back by 3 bases and J by 4 bases. CDR1 is MGHDK, CDR2 SYGVNS, per germline. The CDR3 sequence is 15 residues long. The CDR3 here is CASSDRTGGGETQYF. As DNA, the CDR3 is TGTGCCAGCAGTGATCGCACCGGGGGGGGAGAGACCCAGTACTTC.

This clone was recorded at least ten times. The V gene is TRBV20-1, the J gene TRBJ2-3, with D uncertain. The V end was cut by 3 bases, the J end by 6 bases, with 7 bases between. In germline, CDR1 is DFQATT, CDR2 SNEGSKA (reference sequence). The CDR3 covers 11 residues. CDR3 region: CSARSRDTQYF. The CDR3 DNA reads as TGCAGTGCTAGGAGTAGGGATACGCAGTATTTT.

The V and J genes are TRBV6-5 and TRBJ1-6, with D possibly being TRBD1 (5 bases). The germline V gene has CDR1 MNHEY and CDR2 SVGAGI. CDR3 size: 14 residues. Trimming shortened V by 6 bases and J by 11 bases, and 17 bases separated the two germline ends. The CDR3 DNA follows: TGTGCCAGCAGCCCCGCGCGGGCGGGACCACCCCTCCACTTT. Its protein is CASSPARAGPPLHF.

The sample holds many counts of this clone. This chain joins TRBV24-1 and TRBJ2-3; the match to TRBD1 covers 7 bases. This CDR3 is 15 amino acids long. Germline lookup yields CDR1 KGHDR and CDR2 SFDVKD. The ends lost 1 base at V and 7 bases at J; junction bases unmatched: 7. CDR3: CATSDLSRGSNTQYF. CDR3 in DNA: TGTGCCACCAGTGATTTAAGCAGGGGGTCAAATACGCAGTATTTT.

The rearrangement uses TRBV6-5 and TRBJ1-2; D possibly corresponds to TRBD1 (5 bases). This CDR3 comprises 13 residues. The V end lost 1 base, the J end lost 8 bases, and 11 bases lay between the germline ends. Germline values: CDR1 MNHEY, CDR2 SVGAGI. CDR3 DNA: TGTGCCAGCAGTTACTTCCAGGGAAGAGGCTACACCTTC. Residues: CASSYFQGRGYTF.

The V and J genes are TRBV5-1 and TRBJ1-1; tentative D call: TRBD1 (5 bases). Germline lookup yields CDR1 SGHRS and CDR2 YFSETQ. Deletions cut 8 bases from V and 2 bases from J, with 10 bases between. This CDR3 comprises 12 residues. The CDR3 bases are TGCGCCAGTAGCACAGGTAACACTGAAGCTTTCTTT. This codes for CASSTGNTEAFF.

Regarding this clone: Likely a read error: the CDR3 ends without its conserved phenylalanine or tryptophan. The gene calls are TRBV6-1 and TRBJ2-7; 7 nucleotides match TRBD1. The DNA end lines up better with TRBJ2-1; the J call may be wrong. Germline V lookup: CDR1 MNHNS, CDR2 SASEGT. The CDR3 extends over 14 amino acids. The chain's CDR3 is CARKRTGTVYEQFY. CDR3 nucleotides: TGTGCCAGGAAGAGGACAGGAACAGTTTACGAGCAGTTCTAC.

The chain recombines TRBV6-1 with TRBJ1-1; D gene unclear. The CDR3 is 14 residues long. Germline V gene sequence: CDR1 MNHNS, CDR2 SASEGT. The ends were cut back, 1 base at V and 1 base at J, with 7 bases in the middle. CDR3 protein: CASSEDGRNTEAFF. In DNA form, the CDR3 reads TGTGCCAGCAGTGAAGACGGGAGGAACACTGAAGCTTTCTTT.

This clone is categorized as medium-sized. The chain employs TRBV10-3 and TRBJ2-3; 8 positions match TRBD2. The V and J ends lost 8 bases and 2 bases, in that order; junction bases with no gene match: 6. CDR3 length equals 14 residues. CDR1 is ENHRY and CDR2 is SYGVKD in the germline V gene. The CDR3 loop reads CAISRGGPTDTQYF. DNA for the CDR3: TGTGCCATCTCACGGGGGGGTCCCACAGATACGCAGTATTTT.

This clone ranks as medium-sized. The chain recombines TRBV6-1 with TRBJ1-1; D might be TRBD1 (5 bases). V was shortened by 6 bases and J by 4 bases, with 12 bases between the two germline ends. Germline V CDR1 and CDR2: MNHNS, SASEGT. This CDR3 is 13 amino acids long. The CDR3 here is CASSRSGSTEAFF. The CDR3 nucleotides read TGTGCCAGCAGCCGATCAGGGAGCACTGAAGCTTTCTTT.

This clone was seen a handful of times. This chain links TRBV7-3 with TRBJ2-7; 11 bases agree with TRBD2. The germline gives CDR1 SGHTA, CDR2 FQGTGA. V was pared by 5 bases and J by 7 bases, with 1 base of the junction left unmatched. The CDR3 runs to 12 residues. The CDR3 here is CASSRLAGEQYF. The CDR3 nucleotides read TGTGCCAGCAGCCGACTAGCGGGAGAGCAGTACTTC.